This T cell receptor (beta chain) was sequenced in a study of cytomegalovirus exposure and HLA in healthy donors. The study's findings and limits: Versus the approximately 670-donor mean, an Asian-associated ancestry cluster reportedly showed fewer N-insertions in a later analysis. Later, TCR association rates were found to vary by HLA locus, highest for DRB1 and lowest for HLA-C.

As concerns this clone: The antigen remains undetermined.

Germline-derived CDR1 and CDR2 are SGHTA and FQGNSA. There are 15 residues in the CDR3. V dropped 3 bases and J dropped 8; count of bases not matched to a gene: 2. PCR used 60 Vbeta primers and 13 Jbeta primers. The data were produced by immunoSEQ multiplex PCR, yet TCRdb's version contains in-frame clones alone and is incomplete. The data contain approximately 120,000 clones, more than 60% of them seen just once; the ten biggest clones take up 9% to 9.5%. The donors, nominally healthy at sampling, likely had unrecorded immune exposures. Material: PBMCs. This sequence joins TRBV7-2 and TRBJ2-2; 14 bases match TRBD2. The receptor was isolated from a woman between 50 and 59 years old in good health and CMV-seropositive. In DNA, the CDR3 is TGTGCCAGCAGCTTGACTAGCGGGAGGGCGGGGGAGCTGTTTTTT. It codes for CASSLTSGRAGELFF.